This T cell receptor (beta chain) was captured by sequencing in a study of human T cells and chemical hapten exposure. TCRdb re-called the RACE reads through MiXCR, storing one row per CDR3 protein. The sample has 55,000 to 75,000 distinct CDR3 sequences, 9.5% to 15% seen once; the top ten hold 2% to 2.5%. This clonotype has just a few counts. Its antigen is not identified. Time point in this sample: patch test 3, about 24 weeks after DPC sensitization. Stated treatment: therapeutic diphenylcyclopropenone sensitization with weekly scalp DPC. Blood collection happened ahead of applying each patch test. In germline, CDR1 is MDHEN, CDR2 SYDVKM. The CDR3 covers 13 residues. V dropped 7 bases and J dropped 5 bases, with 12 bases sitting between them. Study results and caveats: After DPC sensitization, TCRs above 1 in 1000 frequency showed no change. Expanded TCR sets contained significantly more large CDR3 similarity clusters than controls.

The chain links TRBV28 to TRBJ1-5; D not certain. This TCR was sampled from a man younger than 40 with alopecia areata. Some clones in this sample may be carry-over from other donors' samples. The sample in question was whole blood, obtained in connection with sensitization to the hapten diphenylcyclopropenone (DPC). The CDR3 reads CASNKSGYQPQHF. The CDR3 bases are TGTGCCAGCAACAAGTCCGGGTATCAGCCCCAGCATTTT.